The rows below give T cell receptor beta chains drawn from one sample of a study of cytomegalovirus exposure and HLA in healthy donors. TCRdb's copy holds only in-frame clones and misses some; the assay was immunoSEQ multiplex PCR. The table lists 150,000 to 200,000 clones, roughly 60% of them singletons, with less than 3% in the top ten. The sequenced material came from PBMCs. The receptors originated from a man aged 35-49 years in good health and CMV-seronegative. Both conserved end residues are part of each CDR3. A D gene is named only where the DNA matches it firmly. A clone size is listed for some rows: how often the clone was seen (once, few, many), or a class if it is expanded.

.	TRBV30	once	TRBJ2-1	CAWSVRAGSYNEQFF	TGTGCCTGGAGTGTACGGGCGGGTTCCTACAATGAGCAGTTCTTC
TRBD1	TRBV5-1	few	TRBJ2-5	CASSMDRQTQYF	TGCGCCAGCAGCATGGACAGGCAGACCCAGTACTTC
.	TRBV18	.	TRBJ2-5	CASSPTYIGGWETQYF	TGTGCCAGCTCACCTACCTATATAGGGGGTTGGGAGACCCAGTACTTC
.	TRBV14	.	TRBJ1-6	CASREGTDNSPLHF	TGTGCCAGCAGGGAGGGGACGGATAATTCACCCCTCCACTTT
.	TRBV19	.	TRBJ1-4	CASSRRGGNEKLFF	TGTGCCAGTAGTCGGCGCGGAGGTAATGAAAAACTGTTTTTT
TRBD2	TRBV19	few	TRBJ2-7	CASLTPSGWVYEQYF	TGTGCCAGTTTGACCCCTAGCGGCTGGGTATACGAGCAGTACTTC
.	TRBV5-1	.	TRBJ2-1	CASSLGERDYNEQFF	TGCGCCAGCAGCTTGGGGGAGCGCGACTACAATGAGCAGTTCTTC
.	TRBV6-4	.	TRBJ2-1	CASSPTGVHNEQFF	TGTGCCAGCAGCCCCACGGGGGTGCACAATGAGCAGTTCTTC
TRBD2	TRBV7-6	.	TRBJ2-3	CASSILAGGTDTQYF	TGTGCCAGCAGCATTCTAGCGGGGGGCACAGATACGCAGTATTTT
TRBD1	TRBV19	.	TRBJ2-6	CATTDRGRGGANVLTF	TGTGCCACCACGGACAGGGGCCGGGGGGGGGCCAACGTCCTGACTTTC
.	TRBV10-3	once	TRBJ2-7	CAISEHYEQYF	TGTGCCATCAGTGAACACTACGAGCAGTACTTC
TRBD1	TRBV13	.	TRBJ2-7	CASSSAGTGSEQYF	TGTGCCAGCAGCTCCGCCGGGACAGGGTCCGAGCAGTACTTC
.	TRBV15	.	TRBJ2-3	CATSRGIGRPGTDTQYF	TGTGCCACCAGCAGAGGAATAGGGCGCCCGGGGACAGATACGCAGTATTTT
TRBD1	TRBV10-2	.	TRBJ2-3	CAIRDRGTDTQYF	TGCGCCATCCGGGACAGGGGCACAGATACGCAGTATTTT
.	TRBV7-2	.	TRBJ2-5	CASSLAHSQETQYF	TGTGCCAGCAGCTTAGCACATTCTCAAGAGACCCAGTACTTC
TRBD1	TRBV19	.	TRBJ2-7	CASSSRDRGYEQYF	TGTGCCAGTAGTAGCCGGGACAGGGGATACGAGCAGTACTTC
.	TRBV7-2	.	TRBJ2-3	CASSPMAREQYF	TGTGCCAGCAGCCCTATGGCTAGAGAGCAGTATTTT
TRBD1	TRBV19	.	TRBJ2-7	CASSPDRGSSYEQYF	TGTGCCAGTAGTCCGGACAGGGGAAGCTCCTACGAGCAGTACTTC
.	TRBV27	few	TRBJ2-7	CASSLRGSYEQYF	TGTGCCAGCAGTTTACGGGGCTCCTACGAGCAGTACTTC
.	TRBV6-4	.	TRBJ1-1	CASRREGGFTEAFF	TGTGCCAGCAGGAGGGAGGGGGGGTTCACTGAAGCTTTCTTT
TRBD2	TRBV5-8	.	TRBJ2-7	CASTQWLAGGPGDYEQYF	TGTGCCAGCACCCAGTGGCTAGCGGGAGGACCTGGGGACTACGAGCAGTACTTC
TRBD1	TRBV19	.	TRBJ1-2	CASSDRGYGYTF	TGTGCCAGTTCTGACAGGGGATATGGCTACACCTTC
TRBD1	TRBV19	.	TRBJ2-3	CASSNRGQGARDTQYF	TGTGCCAGTAGTAATCGAGGACAGGGGGCGCGAGATACGCAGTATTTT
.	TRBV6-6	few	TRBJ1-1	CASSWGGNTEAFF	TGTGCCAGCAGCTGGGGGGGGAACACTGAAGCTTTCTTT
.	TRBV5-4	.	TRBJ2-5	CASSLAGGNQETQYF	TGTGCCAGCAGCTTGGCGGGGGGCAACCAAGAGACCCAGTACTTC
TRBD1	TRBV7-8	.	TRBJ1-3	CASSSDRAGNTIYF	TGTGCCAGCAGCTCGGACAGGGCTGGAAACACCATATATTTT
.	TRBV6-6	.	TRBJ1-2	CASSSPGGKNYYGYTF	TGTGCCAGCAGTTCCCCGGGCGGGAAGAATTACTATGGCTACACCTTC
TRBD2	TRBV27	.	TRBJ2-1	CASSLRPLAGGYPSSYNEQFF	TGTGCCAGCAGTTTACGCCCACTGGCGGGGGGGTATCCTAGCTCCTACAATGAGCAGTTCTTC
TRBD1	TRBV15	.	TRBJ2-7	CATSRDLGQGHEQYF	TGTGCCACCAGCAGAGATCTGGGACAGGGGCACGAGCAGTACTTC
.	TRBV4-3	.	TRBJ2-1	CASSQTWESADEQFF	TGCGCCAGCAGCCAGACGTGGGAGTCCGCGGATGAGCAGTTCTTC
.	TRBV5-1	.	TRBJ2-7	CASSLEAGKSAEQYF	TGCGCCAGCAGCTTGGAAGCAGGAAAGTCCGCCGAGCAGTACTTC
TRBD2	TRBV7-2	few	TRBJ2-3	CASSLSGSSTDTQYF	TGTGCCAGCAGTCTTAGCGGGTCTAGCACAGATACGCAGTATTTT
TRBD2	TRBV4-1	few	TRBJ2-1	CASSRGLAGGSSYNEQFF	TGCGCCAGCAGCCGCGGACTAGCGGGGGGAAGCTCCTACAATGAGCAGTTCTTC
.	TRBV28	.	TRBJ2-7	CAICDRSSYEQYF	TGTGCCATCTGTGACAGGAGCTCCTACGAGCAGTACTTC
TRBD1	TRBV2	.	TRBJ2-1	CASSPRGGTGGYNEQFF	TGTGCCAGCAGTCCCCGGGGGGGGACAGGGGGCTACAATGAGCAGTTCTTC
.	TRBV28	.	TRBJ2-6	CASSLNSGANVLTF	TGTGCCAGCAGCCTAAACTCTGGGGCCAACGTCCTGACTTTC
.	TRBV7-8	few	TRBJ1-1	CASSLASGNTEAFF	TGTGCCAGCAGCTTAGCTTCGGGGAACACTGAAGCTTTCTTT